What follows are 16 T cell receptor beta chains derived from one specimen sequenced in a study of blood T cell repertoires in COVID-19. Produced via immunoSEQ multiplex PCR; TCRdb's table is partial and in-frame only. The sample includes some 450,000 clones, around 88% of them seen just once. Sequenced input: peripheral blood. All receptors derive from a woman aged 45 to 65 with COVID-19, enrolled during active disease.

The chain carries TRBV28 and TRBJ2-4, with 9 bases that match TRBD2. Germline V CDR1 and CDR2: MDHEN, SYDVKM. The CDR3 spans 16 residues. V shed 5 bases, J shed 1 base, and the junction held 6 bases outside the gene matches. As DNA, the CDR3 is TGTGCCAGCAGTCCGGCCAGCGGGGGGGCCAAAAACATTCAGTACTTC. It specifies CASSPASGGAKNIQYF. The variable domain in full, with the rest retrieved from reference TRBV28 and TRBJ2-4, is DVKVTQSSRYLVKRTGEKVFLECVQDMDHENMFWYRQDPGLGLRLIYFSYDVKMKEKGDIPEGYSVSREKKERFSLILESASTNQTSMYLCASSPASGGAKNIQYFGAGTRLSVL.

The chain has TRBV5-5 and TRBJ1-1; D not certain. The CDR3 loop spans 13 amino acids. V dropped 2 bases and J dropped 0 bases, with 5 bases sitting between them. In germline, CDR1 is SGHKS, CDR2 YYEKEE (reference sequence). The CDR3 DNA is TGTGCCAGCAGCTTAACGGTGAACACTGAAGCTTTCTTT. The encoded protein is CASSLTVNTEAFF.

This sequence joins TRBV5-1 and TRBJ2-7, with D perhaps TRBD1 (6 bases). In germline, CDR1 is SGHRS, CDR2 YFSETQ. The CDR3 runs 15 residues. V gave up 0 bases and J gave up 6 bases, with 16 bases separating them. CDR3 sequence (DNA): TGCGCCAGCAGCTTGGCGGCAGGGGTCAGCTCCGAGCAGTACTTC. Protein product: CASSLAAGVSSEQYF.

This chain links TRBV10-1 with TRBJ2-5, with 9 bases identical to TRBD1. V lost 0 bases and J lost 3; bases outside the gene matches: 11. The CDR3 has 18 residues. The germline V gene encodes CDR1 WNHNN and CDR2 SYGVQD (reference sequence). The CDR3: CASSESNSDRGGKETQYF. The CDR3 bases are TGCGCCAGCAGTGAGTCGAATTCCGACAGGGGGGGAAAAGAGACCCAGTACTTC.

The rearrangement links TRBV21-1 to TRBJ1-1. TRBV21-1 is recorded as a pseudogene. There are 13 residues in the CDR3. CDR3 region: CASLGEKNTEAFF. CDR3 in DNA: TGTGCCAGCCTCGGTGAAAAGAACACTGAAGCTTTCTTT.

The chain is built from TRBV6-5 and TRBJ1-2; no firm D call. V was trimmed by 8 bases and J by 3 bases, leaving 16 bases between them. The CDR3 extends over 14 amino acids. The germline gives CDR1 MNHEY, CDR2 SVGAGI. The CDR3 here is CASLLHNGDYGYTF. The CDR3 DNA is TGTGCCAGCCTACTACACAACGGGGACTATGGCTACACCTTC.

The CDR3 DNA is TGTGCCACCAGCAGAGGCGGGGCTGGGGCCAACGTCCTGACTTTC. Amino acids: CATSRGGAGANVLTF. The rearrangement links TRBV15 to TRBJ2-6; D perhaps matches TRBD2 (6 bases). Germline CDR1 reads LNHNV; CDR2 reads YYDKDF (reference sequence). V lost 1 base, J lost 2 bases, and 6 bases lay in between. The CDR3 is 15 amino acids.

This chain uses TRBV28 with TRBJ2-3; no clear D gene. The CDR3 covers 13 residues. Germline V gives CDR1 MDHEN, CDR2 SYDVKM. Trimming left V 3 bases short and J 2 bases short, with 6 bases between. The chain's CDR3 is CASSFPVTDTQYF. CDR3 DNA: TGTGCCAGCAGTTTCCCCGTCACAGATACGCAGTATTTT.

The gene calls are TRBV11-2 and TRBJ1-1; D remains ambiguous. The CDR3 is made up of 16 amino acids. V gave up 0 bases and J gave up 5 bases, with 16 bases separating them. Germline values: CDR1 SGHAT, CDR2 FQNNGV. CDR3 protein: CASSLDIGGGWTEAFF. CDR3 in DNA: TGTGCCAGCAGCTTAGATATCGGAGGAGGATGGACTGAAGCTTTCTTT.

The chain carries TRBV5-1 and TRBJ2-3; D may be TRBD2 (7 bases). The CDR3 runs 15 residues. Trimming shortened V by 0 bases and J by 3 bases, and 11 bases separated the two germline ends. Germline lookup yields CDR1 SGHRS and CDR2 YFSETQ. CDR3 protein: CASSLAGGQTDTQYF. The DNA for the CDR3 is TGCGCCAGCAGCTTGGCCGGGGGGCAGACAGATACGCAGTATTTT.

The chain couples TRBV30 to TRBJ2-6; D is undetermined. Trimming cost V 2 bases and J 2 bases, with 10 bases left between them. The germline V gene encodes CDR1 GTSNPN and CDR2 SVGIG (reference sequence). This CDR3 is 15 amino acids long. The DNA of the CDR3 is TGTGCCTGGAGTCCCCTAGGCACTGGGGCCAACGTCCTGACTTTC. This codes for CAWSPLGTGANVLTF. Variable domain in full (rest from reference TRBV30 and TRBJ2-6): SQTIHQWPATLVQPVGSPLSLECTVEGTSNPNLYWYRQAAGRGLQLLFYSVGIGQISSEVPQNLSASRPQDRQFILSSKKLLLSDSGFYLCAWSPLGTGANVLTFGAGSRLTVL.

J is TRBJ2-5 and V is TRBV28; D is undetermined. CDR1 and CDR2 from the germline V gene are MDHEN and SYDVKM. The ends were cut back, 3 bases at V and 0 bases at J, with 8 bases in the middle. CDR3 length equals 14 residues. In DNA form, the CDR3 reads TGTGCCAGCAGTTTTTCAGTGAACCAAGAGACCCAGTACTTC. It yields the protein CASSFSVNQETQYF.

The chain recombines TRBV3-1 (or the pseudogene TRBV3-2) with TRBJ1-2, with a weak D call TRBD1 (6 bases). The germline gives CDR1 LGHDT, CDR2 YNNKEL (reference sequence). CDR3 length equals 14 residues. V was shortened by 3 bases and J by 8 bases, with 16 bases between the two germline ends. The CDR3 loop reads CASSHLDRSKGYTF. DNA of the CDR3: TGTGCCAGCAGCCACCTGGACAGATCGAAGGGCTACACCTTC.

The chain joins TRBV7-9 to TRBJ2-7; TRBD1 matches 8 bases. CDR1 is SEHNR and CDR2 is FQNEAQ in the germline V gene (reference sequence). V trimming: 5 bases; J trimming: 2 bases; junction bases outside the gene matches: 8. The CDR3 runs 15 residues. CDR3 protein: CASSARQGKAYEQYF. The CDR3 nucleotides read TGTGCCAGCAGCGCCCGACAGGGGAAAGCCTACGAGCAGTACTTC.

This chain joins TRBV7-9 and TRBJ2-3; D is perhaps TRBD2 (7 bases). V gave up 4 bases and J gave up 5 bases, with 16 bases separating them. The CDR3 contains 15 residues. The germline CDR1 and CDR2 sequences are SEHNR and FQNEAQ (reference sequence). CDR3 in DNA: TGTGCCAGCAGCTGGCTCCCGCGGGGGCGAGATACGCAGTATTTT. Translated: CASSWLPRGRDTQYF.

The V gene is TRBV5-1, the J gene TRBJ2-7; D is uncertain. Trimming shortened V by 0 bases and J by 1 base, and 14 bases separated the two germline ends. The CDR3 has 16 residues. Germline values: CDR1 SGHRS, CDR2 YFSETQ. CDR3 in amino acids: CASSLATPRSSYEQYF. CDR3 in DNA: TGCGCCAGCAGCTTGGCCACCCCCAGATCTTCCTACGAGCAGTACTTC.